The clone carrying this TCR beta chain was seen a few times. The antigen is unknown. The sample originates from a study of cytomegalovirus exposure and HLA in healthy donors. Study-level findings and limits: Testing in vitro showed a few CMV-associated chains specific for CMV antigens.

Profiling relied on immunoSEQ multiplex PCR, and the TCRdb table lists in-frame clones only, not all of them. The sample includes 150,000 to 250,000 clones, roughly 81% of them seen just once. Trimming cost V 10 bases and J 4 bases; bases outside gene matches: 4. Per germline, CDR1 MNHNS and CDR2 SASEGT. The length of the CDR3 is 12 residues. The sequence was obtained from a woman between 25 and 40 years old in good health and CMV-seronegative. The chain combines TRBV6-1 with TRBJ2-1; 7 bases line up with TRBD2. Sequenced: PBMCs. The CDR3 region has the DNA TGTGCCACTACGGGACTATACAATGAGCAGTTCTTC. Translation: CATTGLYNEQFF.